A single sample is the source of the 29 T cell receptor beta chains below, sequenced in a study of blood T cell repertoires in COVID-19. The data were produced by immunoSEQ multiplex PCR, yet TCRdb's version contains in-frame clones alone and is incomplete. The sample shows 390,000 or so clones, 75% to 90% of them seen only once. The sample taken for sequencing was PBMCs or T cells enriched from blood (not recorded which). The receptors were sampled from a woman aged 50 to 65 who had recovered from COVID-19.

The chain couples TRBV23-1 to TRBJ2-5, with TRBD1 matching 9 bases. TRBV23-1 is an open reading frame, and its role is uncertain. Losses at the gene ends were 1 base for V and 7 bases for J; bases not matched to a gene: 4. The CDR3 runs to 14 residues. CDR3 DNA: TGCGCCAGCAGTCAATACAGGGGGCAGGGGACCCAGTACTTC. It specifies CASSQYRGQGTQYF.

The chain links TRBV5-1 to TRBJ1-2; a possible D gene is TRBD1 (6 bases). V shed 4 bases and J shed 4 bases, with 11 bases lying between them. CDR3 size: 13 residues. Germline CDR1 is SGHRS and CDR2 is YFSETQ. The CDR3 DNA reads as TGCGCCAGCAGCCTGCAAGGGGGCTATGGCTACACCTTC. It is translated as CASSLQGGYGYTF.

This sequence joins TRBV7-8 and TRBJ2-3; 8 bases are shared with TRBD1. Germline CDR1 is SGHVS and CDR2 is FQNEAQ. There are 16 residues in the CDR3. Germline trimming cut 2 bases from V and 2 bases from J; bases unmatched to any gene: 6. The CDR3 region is CASSLNDRGFTDTQYF. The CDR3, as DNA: TGTGCCAGCAGCTTAAACGACAGGGGCTTCACAGATACGCAGTATTTT.

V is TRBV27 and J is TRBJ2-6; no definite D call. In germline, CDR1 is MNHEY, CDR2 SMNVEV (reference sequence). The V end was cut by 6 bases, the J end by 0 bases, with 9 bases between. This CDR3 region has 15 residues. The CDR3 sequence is CASRTQSSGANVLTF. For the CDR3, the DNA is TGTGCCAGCAGGACACAGAGCTCTGGGGCCAACGTCCTGACTTTC. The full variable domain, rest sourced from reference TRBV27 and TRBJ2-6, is EAQVTQNPRYLITVTGKKLTVTCSQNMNHEYMSWYRQDPGLGLRQIYYSMNVEVTDKGDVPEGYKVSRKEKRNFPLILESPSPNQTSLYFCASRTQSSGANVLTFGAGSRLTVL.

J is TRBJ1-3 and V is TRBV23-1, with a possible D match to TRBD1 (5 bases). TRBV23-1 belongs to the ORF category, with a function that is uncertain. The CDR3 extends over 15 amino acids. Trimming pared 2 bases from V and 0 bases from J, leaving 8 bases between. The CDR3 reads CASSQRGTSGNTIYF. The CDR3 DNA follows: TGCGCCAGCAGTCAACGGGGGACCTCTGGAAACACCATATATTTT.

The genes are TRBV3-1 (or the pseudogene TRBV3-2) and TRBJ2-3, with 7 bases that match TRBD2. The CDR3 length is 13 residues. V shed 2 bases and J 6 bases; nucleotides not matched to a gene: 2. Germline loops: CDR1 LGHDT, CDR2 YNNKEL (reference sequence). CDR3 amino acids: CASSQTLADTQYF. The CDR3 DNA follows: TGTGCCAGCAGCCAAACACTAGCGGATACGCAGTATTTT.

CDR3 loop: CASSLGGEETQYF. DNA for the CDR3: TGTGCCAGCAGCTTGGGGGGGGAAGAGACCCAGTACTTC. This rearrangement joins TRBV7-2 to TRBJ2-5; 7 nucleotides agree with TRBD2. Germline trimming cut 3 bases from V and 3 bases from J; bases unmatched to any gene: 1. The germline gives CDR1 SGHTA, CDR2 FQGNSA. The CDR3 totals 13 residues.

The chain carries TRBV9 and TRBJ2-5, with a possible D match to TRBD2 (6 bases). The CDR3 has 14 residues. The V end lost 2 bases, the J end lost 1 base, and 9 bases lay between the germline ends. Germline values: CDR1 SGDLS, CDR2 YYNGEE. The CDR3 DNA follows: TGTGCCAGCAGCGTGGGACTCCCCCAAGAGACCCAGTACTTC. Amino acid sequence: CASSVGLPQETQYF.

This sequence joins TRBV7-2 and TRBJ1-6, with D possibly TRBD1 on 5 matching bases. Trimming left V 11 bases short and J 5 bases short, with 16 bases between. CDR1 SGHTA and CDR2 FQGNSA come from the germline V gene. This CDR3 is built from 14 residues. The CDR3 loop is CAGRRTGDNSPLHF. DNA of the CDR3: TGTGCCGGACGGAGGACGGGGGATAATTCACCCCTCCACTTT.

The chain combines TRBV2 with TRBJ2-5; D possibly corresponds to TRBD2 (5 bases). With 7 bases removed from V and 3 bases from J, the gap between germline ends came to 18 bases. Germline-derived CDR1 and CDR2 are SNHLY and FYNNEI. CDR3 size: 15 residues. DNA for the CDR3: TGTGCCAGCACCTCCGACGGGATTTCCAAAGAGACCCAGTACTTC. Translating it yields CASTSDGISKETQYF.

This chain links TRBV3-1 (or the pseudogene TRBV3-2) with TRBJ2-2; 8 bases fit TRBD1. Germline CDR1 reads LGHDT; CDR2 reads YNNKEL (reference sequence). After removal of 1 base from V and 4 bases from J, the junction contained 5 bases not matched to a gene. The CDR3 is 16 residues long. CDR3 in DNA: TGTGCCAGCAGCCAAGGGACAGGGTCGAGCACCGGGGAGCTGTTTTTT. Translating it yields CASSQGTGSSTGELFF.

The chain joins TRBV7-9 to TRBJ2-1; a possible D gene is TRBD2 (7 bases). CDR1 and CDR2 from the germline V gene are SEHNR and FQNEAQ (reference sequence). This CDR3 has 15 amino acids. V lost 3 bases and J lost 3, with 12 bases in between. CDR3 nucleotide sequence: TGTGCCAGCAGCTTGACGGGGGGCCTCTACAATGAGCAGTTCTTC. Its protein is CASSLTGGLYNEQFF. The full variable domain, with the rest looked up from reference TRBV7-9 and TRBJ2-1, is DTGVSQNPRHKITKRGQNVTFRCDPISEHNRLYWYRQTLGQGPEFLTYFQNEAQLEKSRLLSDRFSAERPKGSFSTLEIQRTEQGDSAMYLCASSLTGGLYNEQFFGPGTRLTVL.

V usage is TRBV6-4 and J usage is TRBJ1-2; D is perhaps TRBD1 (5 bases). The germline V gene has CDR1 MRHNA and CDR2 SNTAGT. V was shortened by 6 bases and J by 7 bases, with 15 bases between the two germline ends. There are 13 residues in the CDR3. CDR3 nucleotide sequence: TGTGCCAGCAGAGGACATTACGGATTTGGCTACACCTTC. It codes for CASRGHYGFGYTF.

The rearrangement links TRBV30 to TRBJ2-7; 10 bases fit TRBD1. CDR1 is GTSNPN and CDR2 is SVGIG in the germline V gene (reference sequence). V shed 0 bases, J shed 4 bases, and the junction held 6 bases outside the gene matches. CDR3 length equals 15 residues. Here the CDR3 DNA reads TGTGCCTGGAGTGTACGTGACAGGGGGCAATACGAGCAGTACTTC. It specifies CAWSVRDRGQYEQYF. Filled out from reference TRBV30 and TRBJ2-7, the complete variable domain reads SQTIHQWPATLVQPVGSPLSLECTVEGTSNPNLYWYRQAAGRGLQLLFYSVGIGQISSEVPQNLSASRPQDRQFILSSKKLLLSDSGFYLCAWSVRDRGQYEQYFGPGTRLTVT.

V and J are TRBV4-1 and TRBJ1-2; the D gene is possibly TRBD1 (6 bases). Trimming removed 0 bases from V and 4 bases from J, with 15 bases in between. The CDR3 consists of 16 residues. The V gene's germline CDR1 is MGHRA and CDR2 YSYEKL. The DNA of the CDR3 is TGCGCCAGCAGCCAAGATCGGACAGCCGGTGGCTATGGCTACACCTTC. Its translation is CASSQDRTAGGYGYTF.

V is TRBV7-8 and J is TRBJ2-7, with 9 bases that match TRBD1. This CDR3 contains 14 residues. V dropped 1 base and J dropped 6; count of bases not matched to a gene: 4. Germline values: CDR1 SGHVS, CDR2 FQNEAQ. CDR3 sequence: CASSLGTGAREQYF. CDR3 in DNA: TGTGCCAGCAGCTTAGGGACAGGGGCGCGCGAGCAGTACTTC.

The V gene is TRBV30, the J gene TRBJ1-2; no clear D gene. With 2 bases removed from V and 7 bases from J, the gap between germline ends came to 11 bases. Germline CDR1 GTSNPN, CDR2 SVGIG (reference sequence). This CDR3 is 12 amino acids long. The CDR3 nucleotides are TGTGCCTGGAGTTTGGGAGGGTCTGGCTACACCTTC. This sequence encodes CAWSLGGSGYTF.

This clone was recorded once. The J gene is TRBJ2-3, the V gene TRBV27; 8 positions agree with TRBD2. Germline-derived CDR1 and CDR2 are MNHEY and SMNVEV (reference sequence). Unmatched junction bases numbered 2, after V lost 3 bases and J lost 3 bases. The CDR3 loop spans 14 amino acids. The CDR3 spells CASSLSGRTDTQYF. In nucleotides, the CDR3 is TGTGCCAGCAGTTTGAGCGGGAGAACAGATACGCAGTATTTT.

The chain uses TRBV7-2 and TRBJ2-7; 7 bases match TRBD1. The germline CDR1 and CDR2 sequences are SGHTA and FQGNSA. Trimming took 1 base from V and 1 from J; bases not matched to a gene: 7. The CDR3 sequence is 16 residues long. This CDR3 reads CASSLGLDRVSYEQYF. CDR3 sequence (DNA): TGTGCCAGCAGCTTAGGTTTAGACAGGGTATCCTACGAGCAGTACTTC.

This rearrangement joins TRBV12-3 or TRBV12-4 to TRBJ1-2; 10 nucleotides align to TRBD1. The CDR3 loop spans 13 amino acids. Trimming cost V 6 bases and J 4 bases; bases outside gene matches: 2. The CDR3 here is CASRRTGGYGYTF. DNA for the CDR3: TGTGCCAGCAGACGGACAGGGGGCTATGGCTACACCTTC.

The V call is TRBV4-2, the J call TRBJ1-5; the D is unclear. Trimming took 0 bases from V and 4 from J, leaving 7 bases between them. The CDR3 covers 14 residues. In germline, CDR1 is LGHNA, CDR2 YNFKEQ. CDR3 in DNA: TGTGCCAGCAGCCAAGAAGCACAGAATCAGCCCCAGCATTTT. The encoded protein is CASSQEAQNQPQHF.

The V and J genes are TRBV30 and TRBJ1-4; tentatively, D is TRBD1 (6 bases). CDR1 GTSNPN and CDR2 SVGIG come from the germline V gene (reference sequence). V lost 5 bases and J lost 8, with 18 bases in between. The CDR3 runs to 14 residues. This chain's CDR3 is CAWGLQGAREKLFF. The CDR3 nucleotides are TGTGCCTGGGGATTACAGGGTGCAAGGGAAAAACTGTTTTTT.

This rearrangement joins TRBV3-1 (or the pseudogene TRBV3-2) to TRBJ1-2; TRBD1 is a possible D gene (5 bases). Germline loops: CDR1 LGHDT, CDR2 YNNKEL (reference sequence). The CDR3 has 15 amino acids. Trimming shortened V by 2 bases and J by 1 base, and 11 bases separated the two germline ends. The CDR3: CASSQIQGLNYGYTF. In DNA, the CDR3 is TGTGCCAGCAGCCAAATCCAGGGCCTTAACTATGGCTACACCTTC.

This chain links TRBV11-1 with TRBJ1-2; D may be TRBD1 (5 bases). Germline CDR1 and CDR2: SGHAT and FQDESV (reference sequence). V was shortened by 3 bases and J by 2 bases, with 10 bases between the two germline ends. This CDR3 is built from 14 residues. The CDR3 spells CASSLGPGNYGYTF. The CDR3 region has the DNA TGTGCCAGCAGCTTGGGGCCAGGCAACTATGGCTACACCTTC. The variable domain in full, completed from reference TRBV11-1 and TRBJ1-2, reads EAEVAQSPRYKITEKSQAVAFWCDPISGHATLYWYRQILGQGPELLVQFQDESVVDDSQLPKDRFSAERLKGVDSTLKIQPAELGDSAMYLCASSLGPGNYGYTFGSGTRLTVV.

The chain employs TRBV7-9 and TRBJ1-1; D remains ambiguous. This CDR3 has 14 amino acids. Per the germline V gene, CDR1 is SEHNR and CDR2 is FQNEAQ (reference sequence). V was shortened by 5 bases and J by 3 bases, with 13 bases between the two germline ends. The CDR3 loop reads CASSLSTGYTEAFF. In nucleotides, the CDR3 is TGTGCCAGCAGCCTTAGCACCGGATACACTGAAGCTTTCTTT. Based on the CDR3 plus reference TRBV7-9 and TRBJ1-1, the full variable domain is DTGVSQNPRHKITKRGQNVTFRCDPISEHNRLYWYRQTLGQGPEFLTYFQNEAQLEKSRLLSDRFSAERPKGSFSTLEIQRTEQGDSAMYLCASSLSTGYTEAFFGQGTRLTVV.

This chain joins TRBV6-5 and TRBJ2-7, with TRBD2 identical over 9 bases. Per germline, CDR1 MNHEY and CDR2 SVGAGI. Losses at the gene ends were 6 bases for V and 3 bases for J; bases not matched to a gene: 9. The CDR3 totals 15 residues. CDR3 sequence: CASRRGGTSFYEQYF. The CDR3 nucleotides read TGTGCCAGCAGAAGGGGGGGGACTAGCTTCTACGAGCAGTACTTC.

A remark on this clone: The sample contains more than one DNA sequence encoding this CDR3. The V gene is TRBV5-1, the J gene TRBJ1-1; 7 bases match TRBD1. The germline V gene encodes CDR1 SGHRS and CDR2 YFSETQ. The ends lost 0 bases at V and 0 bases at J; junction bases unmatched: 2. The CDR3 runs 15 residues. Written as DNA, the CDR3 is TGCGCCAGCAGCTTGGGACAGGGATTGAACACTGAAGCTTTCTTT. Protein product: CASSLGQGLNTEAFF.

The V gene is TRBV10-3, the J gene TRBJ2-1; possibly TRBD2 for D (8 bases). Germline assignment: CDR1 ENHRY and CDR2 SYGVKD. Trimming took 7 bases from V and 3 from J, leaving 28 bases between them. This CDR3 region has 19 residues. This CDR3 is CAITPDRRTSGRGYNEQFF. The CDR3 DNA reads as TGTGCCATCACACCGGACAGGCGCACCAGCGGGAGAGGCTACAATGAGCAGTTCTTC.

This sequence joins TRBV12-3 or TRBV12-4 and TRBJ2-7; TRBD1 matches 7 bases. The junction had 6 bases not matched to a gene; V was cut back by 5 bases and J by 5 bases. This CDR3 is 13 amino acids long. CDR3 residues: CASSPQGSHEQYF. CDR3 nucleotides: TGTGCCAGCAGTCCACAGGGGTCCCACGAGCAGTACTTC.